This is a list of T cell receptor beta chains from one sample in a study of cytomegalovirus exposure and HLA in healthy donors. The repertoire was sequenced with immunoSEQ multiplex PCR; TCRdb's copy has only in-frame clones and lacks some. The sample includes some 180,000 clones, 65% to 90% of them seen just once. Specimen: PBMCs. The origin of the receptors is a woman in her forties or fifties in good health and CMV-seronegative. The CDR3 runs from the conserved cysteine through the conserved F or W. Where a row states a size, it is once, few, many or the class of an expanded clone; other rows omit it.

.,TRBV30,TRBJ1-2,CAWSLGSQGNGYTF
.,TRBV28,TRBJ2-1,CASSPGGPYNEQFF
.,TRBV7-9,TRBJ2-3,CASSPGRSRMDTQYF
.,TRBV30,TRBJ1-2,CAWRMTGYGYTF
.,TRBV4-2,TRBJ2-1,CASSQGGPSYNEQFF
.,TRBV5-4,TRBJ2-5,CASSTRVEETQYF
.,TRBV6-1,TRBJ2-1,CASSPRQGRNEQFF
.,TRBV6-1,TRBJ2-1,CASNAPGSRVNEQFF
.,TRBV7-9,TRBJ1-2,CASSTRGGYTF
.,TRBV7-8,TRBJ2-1,CASSLAVSGSTEQFF
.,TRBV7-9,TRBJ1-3,CASSHVDRAGNTIYF
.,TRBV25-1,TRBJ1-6,CASRIRSGSPLHF
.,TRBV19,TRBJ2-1,CASSYRDSYNEQFF
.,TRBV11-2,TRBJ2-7,CASSSGDGRDSYEQYF
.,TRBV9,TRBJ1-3,CASSVGDRYNAIYF
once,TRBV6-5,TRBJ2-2,CASSSDIGWAGELFF
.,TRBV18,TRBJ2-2,CASSPPIPLAGYTGELFF
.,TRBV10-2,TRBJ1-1,CASSLDRVNTEAFF
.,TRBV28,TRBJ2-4,CASSHPTGSRALALAKNIQYF